The source of this T cell receptor beta chain is a study of OX40 agonist ivuxolimab in advanced cancers. Study findings and constraints: Some of the nonresponding patients also showed low levels of normalized T-cell clonal expansion.

Clones were sequenced by immunoSEQ multiplex PCR, and TCRdb holds only the in-frame ones, with some missing. The sample consists of 35,000 to 55,000 clones, more than 70% of them appearing once. This clone was recorded only once. Its target is not known. Patients were excluded for autoimmune disease history or systemic immunosuppression. This CDR3 is 15 amino acids long. V shed 2 bases and J shed 5 bases, with 15 bases lying between them. Germline V gene sequence: CDR1 WNHNN, CDR2 SYGVQD (reference sequence). This chain links TRBV10-1 with TRBJ2-5; D may be TRBD1 (6 bases). This sample comprised CD4+ or CD8+ T cells sorted from blood, obtained in a trial of the OX40 agonist ivuxolimab. This TCR was sampled from an adult with an advanced solid tumor such as melanoma, head and neck, liver or kidney cancer. The CDR3 here is CASSEGAGVRETQYF. CDR3 nucleotides: TGCGCCAGCAGTGAGGGAGCAGGGGTGAGGGAGACCCAGTACTTC.